This is a list of T cell receptor beta chains from one sample in a study of human versus mouse CDR3 diversity and MHC coevolution. Method: immunoSEQ multiplex PCR; TCRdb's copy keeps in-frame clones and lacks some. The sample records some 80,000 clones, around 90% being singletons. What was sequenced was naive CD4+ T cells from blood. These receptors all stem from a person aged 30-69 years in good health. The CDR3 runs from the conserved cysteine through the conserved F or W. Each record gives: clone size, V gene, J gene, D gene, CDR3 protein, CDR3 DNA. D genes are given only for firm matches. The listing skips clone size in some rows; elsewhere it reads once, few, many or a size class.

size: -; V: TRBV2; J: TRBJ2-2; D: -; CDR3: CASTLTAPRNTGELFF; DNA: TGTGCCAGCACACTGACAGCCCCACGGAACACCGGGGAGCTGTTTTTT
size: -; V: TRBV30; J: TRBJ1-1; D: -; CDR3: CAWSVLVPEAFF; DNA: TGTGCCTGGAGTGTACTAGTCCCTGAAGCTTTCTTT
size: -; V: TRBV29-1; J: TRBJ2-5; D: TRBD2; CDR3: CSVAGGVQETQYF; DNA: TGCAGCGTTGCGGGGGGGGTCCAAGAGACCCAGTACTTC
size: -; V: TRBV5-4; J: TRBJ2-7; D: TRBD1; CDR3: CASSSRGDRGLYEQYF; DNA: TGTGCCAGCAGCTCCCGGGGAGACAGGGGGCTATACGAGCAGTACTTC
size: -; V: TRBV28; J: TRBJ1-5; D: -; CDR3: CASSFGSQPQHF; DNA: TGTGCCAGCAGTTTTGGGAGTCAGCCCCAGCATTTT
size: -; V: TRBV18; J: TRBJ2-7; D: -; CDR3: CASSRALEDSYEQYF; DNA: TGTGCCAGCTCCCGGGCCCTGGAGGACTCCTACGAGCAGTACTTC
size: -; V: TRBV10-3; J: TRBJ1-6; D: -; CDR3: CAISEGDRPLHF; DNA: TGTGCCATCAGTGAAGGAGACAGACCCCTCCACTTT
size: -; V: TRBV7-2; J: TRBJ2-3; D: TRBD1; CDR3: CASSFLTGPTDTQYF; DNA: TGTGCCAGCAGCTTTCTGACAGGGCCGACAGATACGCAGTATTTT
size: -; V: TRBV9; J: TRBJ2-1; D: TRBD2; CDR3: CASSVFAGANEQFF; DNA: TGTGCCAGCAGCGTATTCGCGGGAGCTAATGAGCAGTTCTTC
size: -; V: TRBV11-2; J: TRBJ1-3; D: TRBD1; CDR3: CASSLVATGTGTIYF; DNA: TGTGCCAGCAGCTTAGTAGCGACAGGGACAGGAACCATATATTTT
size: -; V: TRBV7-9; J: TRBJ2-1; D: -; CDR3: CASSPEYYNEQFF; DNA: TGTGCCAGCAGCCCGGAGTACTACAATGAGCAGTTCTTC
size: -; V: TRBV30; J: TRBJ2-5; D: TRBD2; CDR3: CAWSTSGWQTQYF; DNA: TGTGCCTGGAGTACTAGCGGGTGGCAGACCCAGTACTTC
size: -; V: TRBV9; J: TRBJ1-2; D: -; CDR3: CASSPRPGPRPPDGYTF; DNA: TGTGCCAGCAGCCCTCGTCCTGGCCCGAGGCCTCCAGATGGCTACACCTTC
size: -; V: TRBV10-2; J: TRBJ2-1; D: TRBD2; CDR3: CASSDRLAGTFGSYNEQFF; DNA: TGCGCCAGCAGTGATCGACTAGCGGGAACCTTCGGTTCCTACAATGAGCAGTTCTTC
size: -; V: TRBV7-9; J: TRBJ2-7; D: -; CDR3: CASSLEVRVYEQYF; DNA: TGTGCCAGCAGCTTAGAGGTCAGGGTCTACGAGCAGTACTTC
size: -; V: TRBV18; J: TRBJ2-7; D: TRBD2; CDR3: CASSLAGNGYEQYF; DNA: TGTGCCAGCTCCCTAGCGGGAAACGGCTACGAGCAGTACTTC
size: -; V: TRBV6-6; J: TRBJ2-2; D: -; CDR3: CASSYGREYTGELFF; DNA: TGTGCCAGCAGTTACGGTCGGGAGTACACCGGGGAGCTGTTTTTT
size: -; V: TRBV19; J: TRBJ2-7; D: -; CDR3: CASNTNLGASGSGEQYF; DNA: TGTGCCAGTAACACAAACCTGGGGGCTTCGGGTTCTGGCGAGCAGTACTTC
size: -; V: TRBV10-3; J: TRBJ2-7; D: TRBD2; CDR3: CAISVVAGVGEQYF; DNA: TGTGCCATCAGTGTGGTAGCGGGAGTGGGCGAGCAGTACTTC
size: -; V: TRBV6-6; J: TRBJ2-7; D: TRBD2; CDR3: CASSYTSGRSYEQYF; DNA: TGTGCCAGCAGTTATACTAGCGGGAGATCCTACGAGCAGTACTTC
size: -; V: TRBV11-2; J: TRBJ2-7; D: -; CDR3: CASSNAQGYEQYF; DNA: TGTGCCAGCAGCAACGCTCAGGGCTACGAGCAGTACTTC
size: -; V: TRBV27; J: TRBJ1-2; D: -; CDR3: CASSPAGDGYTF; DNA: TGTGCCAGCAGCCCCGCCGGGGATGGCTACACCTTC
size: -; V: TRBV4-1; J: TRBJ2-5; D: -; CDR3: CASSQVGGAETQYF; DNA: TGCGCCAGCAGCCAAGTGGGCGGGGCGGAGACCCAGTACTTC
size: once; V: TRBV5-1; J: TRBJ2-3; D: TRBD2; CDR3: CASSLSGRGDTQYF; DNA: TGCGCCAGCAGCTTAAGTGGGAGGGGAGATACGCAGTATTTT
size: -; V: TRBV5-6; J: TRBJ2-2; D: TRBD2; CDR3: CASSKSGSWTGELFF; DNA: TGTGCCAGCAGCAAAAGCGGGAGTTGGACCGGGGAGCTGTTTTTT
size: -; V: TRBV28; J: TRBJ1-6; D: -; CDR3: CATKDSNSPLHF; DNA: TGTGCCACCAAGGACAGTAATTCACCCCTCCACTTT
size: -; V: TRBV6-5; J: TRBJ2-2; D: -; CDR3: CASATAPNTGELFF; DNA: TGTGCCAGCGCGACAGCCCCGAACACCGGGGAGCTGTTTTTT
size: once; V: TRBV27; J: TRBJ2-5; D: TRBD1; CDR3: CASRADRGRETQYF; DNA: TGTGCCAGCAGGGCCGACAGGGGAAGGGAGACCCAGTACTTC
size: -; V: TRBV5-4; J: TRBJ2-7; D: -; CDR3: CASSLQYGRVPDEQYF; DNA: TGTGCCAGCAGCTTGCAGTATGGCAGGGTGCCCGACGAGCAGTACTTC
size: few; V: TRBV19; J: TRBJ2-4; D: -; CDR3: CASSIYGIKNIQYF; DNA: TGTGCCAGTAGTATCTACGGTATCAAAAACATTCAGTACTTC
size: -; V: TRBV30; J: TRBJ2-7; D: TRBD1; CDR3: CAWRPQTGLGWQYF; DNA: TGTGCCTGGAGGCCCCAGACAGGGCTCGGGTGGCAGTACTTC
size: -; V: TRBV11-2; J: TRBJ1-3; D: -; CDR3: CASSLGPSSGNTIYF; DNA: TGTGCCAGCAGCTTAGGGCCTAGCTCTGGAAACACCATATATTTT
size: -; V: TRBV13; J: TRBJ2-3; D: TRBD2; CDR3: CASSQHWAGPAGGYGTDTQYF; DNA: TGTGCCAGCAGCCAACACTGGGCTGGTCCCGCGGGAGGGTATGGCACAGATACGCAGTATTTT
size: -; V: TRBV27; J: TRBJ2-3; D: -; CDR3: CAGAPSTDTQYF; DNA: TGTGCCGGGGCTCCTAGCACAGATACGCAGTATTTT
size: -; V: TRBV7-2; J: TRBJ2-4; D: -; CDR3: CASSSTLLAKNIQYF; DNA: TGTGCCAGCAGTTCAACTTTACTAGCCAAAAACATTCAGTACTTC
size: -; V: TRBV10-1; J: TRBJ1-1; D: -; CDR3: CASGLSRAGTEAFF; DNA: TGCGCCAGCGGATTATCCAGGGCGGGAACTGAAGCTTTCTTT
size: -; V: TRBV15; J: TRBJ2-1; D: -; CDR3: CATSRDLRENEQFF; DNA: TGTGCCACCAGCAGAGATCTACGGGAGAATGAGCAGTTCTTC
size: -; V: TRBV10-3; J: TRBJ1-5; D: TRBD1; CDR3: CAISTDRVVQPQHF; DNA: TGTGCCATCAGTACGGACAGGGTGGTTCAGCCCCAGCATTTT
size: -; V: TRBV30; J: TRBJ2-7; D: TRBD2; CDR3: CAWSSGGAWEQYF; DNA: TGTGCCTGGAGTTCCGGGGGGGCCTGGGAGCAGTACTTC
size: -; V: TRBV4-2; J: TRBJ2-5; D: TRBD2; CDR3: CASSQGASGSGETQYF; DNA: TGTGCCAGCAGCCAAGGGGCTAGCGGGAGCGGAGAGACCCAGTACTTC
size: -; V: TRBV6-4; J: TRBJ1-1; D: TRBD1; CDR3: CASSRQGNTEAFF; DNA: TGTGCCAGCAGTCGACAGGGGAACACTGAAGCTTTCTTT